This TCR beta chain was found in a study of post-analysis software for immune sequencing data. The wider study: Both relapsing-remitting and secondary progressive multiple sclerosis featured among the disease courses, as did progressive-relapsing multiple sclerosis.

Incorporated into the TCR beta cDNA libraries were unique molecular identifiers, which served to reduce PCR and sequencing biases. Via MiXCR, TCRdb re-called the PCR reads, giving one row per CDR3 protein. The sample includes hundreds of thousands of distinct CDR3 sequences, less than 35% of them seen just once. Regarding this clonotype: The antigen is unknown. At one end, the junction sequence differs from germline, possibly due to a read error.

The study, taken as a whole, reports: When compared against controls, multiple sclerosis patients showed significantly lower normalized Chao1 diversity.

The sequence was obtained from a girl under 18 with multiple sclerosis. Sample: blood.

The CDR3 nucleotides read TGTGCCAGCAGGACAGGGCCCCCAGATGCGCAGTATTTT. Protein product: CASRTGPPDAQYF. The chain couples TRBV12-3 or TRBV12-4 to TRBJ2-3; TRBD1 aligns across 7 bases. This CDR3 has 13 residues.